The clone carrying this T cell receptor (beta chain) occurred once. The target antigen is unknown. The data belong to a study of glioma-infiltrating T cells after dendritic cell vaccination. Turning to the study itself: At biweekly intervals, patients got three intradermal dendritic cell vaccine injections.

Time point defined: after dendritic cell vaccination, including at tumor progression/relapse. Patients had residual fresh-frozen tumor tissue and more than two years of survival data. Primers: 60 V beta forward and 13 J beta reverse. Method: immunoSEQ multiplex PCR; TCRdb's copy keeps in-frame clones and lacks some. The sample contains 99,000 or so clones, roughly 80% of which appear only once. The V end lost 6 bases, the J end lost 4 bases, and 18 bases lay between the germline ends. Per germline, CDR1 MNHEY and CDR2 SMNVEV (reference sequence). The CDR3 totals 15 residues. General study results and limits: Longer survival after dendritic cell vaccination followed higher pretreatment TIL content.

The chain links TRBV27 to TRBJ1-2; perhaps TRBD1 as D (6 bases). The sequence was obtained from a human donor with glioblastoma. Sequences were derived from blood, sampled after dendritic cell vaccination. CDR3 amino acids: CASRNVGGSGYGYTF. The CDR3 nucleotides read TGTGCCAGCAGAAACGTAGGGGGTTCGGGCTATGGCTACACCTTC.